Shown below are 27 T cell receptor beta chains from a single sample sequenced in a study of immune cell composition in non-small cell lung cancer. Some clones are missing from TCRdb's copy, which holds only in-frame ones; the method was immunoSEQ multiplex PCR. The sample holds around 2,500 clones; more than 65% are singletons and the top ten take about an eighth. The normal lung sample lay at least 3 cm, and maximally far, from the tumour. The specimen sequenced was non-adjacent lung tissue. The receptors derive from a human donor with non-small cell lung cancer.

This clone appeared a few times. V gene TRBV14 combines with J gene TRBJ2-1; 12 positions match TRBD2. In germline, CDR1 is SGHDN, CDR2 FVKESK. Trimming took 4 bases from V and 6 from J; bases not matched to a gene: 10. The CDR3 covers 17 residues. The CDR3 DNA is TGTGCCAGCAGCCTACGAAGGACTAGCGGGATGCGCAATGAGCAGTTCTTC. This codes for CASSLRRTSGMRNEQFF.

The chain carries TRBV10-2 and TRBJ1-5; D gene uncertain. The length of the CDR3 is 13 residues. The V gene lost 6 bases and the J gene lost 1 base, with 7 bases spanning the gap. Germline-derived CDR1 and CDR2 are WSHSY and SAAADI. This CDR3 is CASSTGSNQPQHF. DNA for the CDR3: TGCGCCAGCAGCACCGGGAGCAATCAGCCCCAGCATTTT.

The chain links TRBV7-8 to TRBJ2-7, with TRBD2 matching 12 bases. The V segment lost 1 base and the J segment 0 bases; nucleotides outside the gene matches: 4. The V gene's germline CDR1 is SGHVS and CDR2 FQNEAQ. CDR3 length equals 17 residues. CDR3 region: CASSLGTSGMSSYEQYF. CDR3 DNA: TGTGCCAGCAGCTTAGGGACTAGCGGGATGAGCTCCTACGAGCAGTACTTC.

The rearrangement joins TRBV4-1 to TRBJ2-1; 10 nucleotides line up with TRBD2. J lost 12 bases, V lost 1 base, and 12 bases had no gene match. Germline V gene lookup returns CDR1 MGHRA and CDR2 YSYEKL. The CDR3 runs 16 residues. The CDR3 sequence is CASSQVVASGSTVQFF. For the CDR3, the DNA is TGCGCCAGCAGCCAAGTAGTGGCTAGCGGGAGTACCGTGCAGTTCTTC.

This clone appeared a few times. The chain combines TRBV21-1 with TRBJ2-2; the table assigns TRBD1, which was not confirmed against the DNA. TRBV21-1 is annotated as a pseudogene. This CDR3 has 15 residues. CDR3 amino acids: CASSKSGQDTGELFF. CDR3 coding DNA: TGTGCCAGCAGCAAGTCTGGACAGGACACCGGGGAGCTGTTTTTT.

In its sample, this clone was seen a few times. DNA of the CDR3: TGTGCCAGCAGCCCTCCAATCAGGACAGGGGGATCAGGGCAGTTCTTC. Protein: CASSPPIRTGGSGQFF. This sequence joins TRBV5-6 and TRBJ2-1, with 10 bases aligning to TRBD1. J gave up 12 bases and V 4 bases, and 16 bases lay outside the gene matches. This CDR3 has 16 amino acids. Looked up from germline, CDR1 is SGHDT and CDR2 is YYEEEE. Variable domain in full (rest from reference TRBV5-6 and TRBJ2-1): DAGVTQSPTHLIKTRGQQVTLRCSPKSGHDTVSWYQQALGQGPQFIFQYYEEEERQRGNFPDRFSGHQFPNYSSELNVNALLLGDSALYLCASSPPIRTGGSGQFFGPGTRLTVL.

The chain carries TRBV5-4 and TRBJ2-5, with 8 bases matching TRBD1. V was clipped by 3 bases and J by 7 bases; unmatched bases: 5. In germline, CDR1 is SGHNT, CDR2 YYREEE (reference sequence). CDR3 size: 13 residues. DNA for the CDR3: TGTGCCAGCAGCTCGACAGGGGATGGGACCCAGTACTTC. It yields the protein CASSSTGDGTQYF.

The V call is TRBV29-1, the J call TRBJ2-5; D is undetermined. The CDR3 consists of 13 residues. Germline V lookup: CDR1 SQVTM, CDR2 ANQGSEA. Trimming took 1 base from V and 1 from J, leaving 7 bases between them. The CDR3 loop reads CSVEVASQETQYF. CDR3 sequence (DNA): TGCAGCGTTGAAGTTGCTAGCCAAGAGACCCAGTACTTC.

The chain uses TRBV6-1 and TRBJ2-7; TRBD1 agrees at 9 bases. Germline CDR1 reads MNHNS; CDR2 reads SASEGT. The CDR3 is 13 amino acids. Losses at the gene ends were 6 bases for V and 6 bases for J; bases not matched to a gene: 6. The chain's CDR3 is CASRGTGQVEQYF. DNA for the CDR3: TGTGCCAGCAGGGGGACAGGGCAGGTCGAGCAGTACTTC.

The V gene is TRBV6-1, the J gene TRBJ2-7; TRBD1 matches at 8 bases. J lost 2 bases, V lost 6 bases, and 9 bases had no gene match. Germline CDR1 and CDR2: MNHNS and SASEGT. The CDR3 consists of 15 residues. The CDR3, as DNA: TGTGCCAGCAGACCCGGACAGGGTCTCCCCTACGAGCAGTACTTC. As protein: CASRPGQGLPYEQYF.

Only a few counts were recorded for this clone. At the DNA level, this CDR3 is encoded by other sequences in the same sample as well. DNA for the CDR3: TGTGCCAGCAGGGGACAGGGAGCTATTAACTATGGCTACACCTTC. Translated, it gives CASRGQGAINYGYTF. The chain has TRBV2 and TRBJ1-2, with 9 bases lining up with TRBD1. From germline, CDR1 is SNHLY and CDR2 FYNNEI. V was clipped by 6 bases and J by 1 base; unmatched bases: 6. The CDR3 has 15 residues. Full variable domain (rest looked up from reference TRBV2 and TRBJ1-2): EPEVTQTPSHQVTQMGQEVILRCVPISNHLYFYWYRQILGQKVEFLVSFYNNEISEKSEIFDDQFSVERPDGSNFTLKIRSTKLEDSAMYFCASRGQGAINYGYTFGSGTRLTVV.

The chain carries TRBV10-1 and TRBJ2-7; 7 nucleotides align to TRBD2. This CDR3 is built from 16 residues. Germline values: CDR1 WNHNN, CDR2 SYGVQD (reference sequence). J was trimmed by 6 bases and V by 2 bases; bases with no gene match: 13. CDR3 loop: CASSEGFGREKGEQYF. The CDR3 DNA follows: TGCGCCAGCAGTGAGGGGTTTGGGCGGGAGAAGGGCGAGCAGTACTTC.

The genes are TRBV6-5 and TRBJ2-7; 9 nucleotides align to TRBD2. This CDR3 has 15 residues. In germline, CDR1 is MNHEY, CDR2 SVGAGI. Unmatched junction bases numbered 7, after V lost 7 bases and J lost 0 bases. The CDR3 spells CASTIAGDGSYEQYF. DNA of the CDR3: TGTGCCAGCACCATAGCGGGAGACGGCTCCTACGAGCAGTACTTC.

This clone counts as medium-sized. V and J are TRBV6-1 and TRBJ1-1, with 7 positions matching TRBD1. The CDR3 totals 13 residues. With V trimmed by 6 bases and J by 1 base, 2 bases remained unmatched. Germline V gene sequence: CDR1 MNHNS, CDR2 SASEGT. The DNA of the CDR3 is TGTGCCAGCAGCGGGACAGAGAACACTGAAGCTTTCTTT. Its protein is CASSGTENTEAFF.

This clone appeared a single time. The identical CDR3 is also encoded by other nucleotide sequences in the sample. V usage is TRBV7-8 and J usage is TRBJ2-7; 11 bases fit TRBD1. The germline V gene has CDR1 SGHVS and CDR2 FQNEAQ. The CDR3 runs to 14 residues. Losses at the gene ends were 5 bases for V and 2 bases for J; bases not matched to a gene: 2. DNA for the CDR3: TGTGCCAGCAGCAGGGGACAGGGGGCCTACGAGCAGTACTTC. Encoded protein: CASSRGQGAYEQYF.

The chain has TRBV4-3 and TRBJ2-3; TRBD1 matches 9 bases. The CDR3 runs 17 residues. Germline V gene data show CDR1 as LGHNA and CDR2 as YSLEER. Germline trimming cut 0 bases from V and 5 bases from J; bases unmatched to any gene: 9. The CDR3 DNA sequence: TGCGCCAGCAGCCAAGATACCGACAGGGGGGTGAGAGATACGCAGTATTTT. Protein: CASSQDTDRGVRDTQYF.

This clone has more than one count but fewer than ten. This sequence joins TRBV6-5 and TRBJ2-1, with 12 bases fitting TRBD1. J lost 13 bases, V lost 6 bases, and 10 bases had no gene match. Germline assignment: CDR1 MNHEY and CDR2 SVGAGI. The CDR3 is 14 amino acids. The CDR3: CASSQRGTGGAQFF. CDR3 sequence (DNA): TGTGCCAGCAGCCAGCGAGGGACAGGGGGCGCTCAGTTCTTC.

This chain connects TRBV10-3 to TRBJ2-6; tentative D call: TRBD2 (6 bases). Germline lookup yields CDR1 ENHRY and CDR2 SYGVKD. The length of the CDR3 is 18 residues. V was cut by 2 bases and J by 6 bases, with 20 bases left in between. CDR3 sequence reads: CAISEDFGGFSVANVLTF. CDR3 nucleotide sequence: TGTGCCATCAGTGAGGACTTTGGAGGGTTTTCGGTGGCCAACGTCCTGACTTTC.

The gene calls are TRBV7-2 and TRBJ2-7, with 12 positions matching TRBD2. This CDR3 comprises 20 residues. Germline CDR1 SGHTA, CDR2 FQGNSA. Unmatched junction bases numbered 12, after V lost 0 bases and J lost 0 bases. The CDR3 reads CASSLAPRTSGTSRSYEQYF. The CDR3 DNA reads TGTGCCAGCAGCTTAGCCCCTAGGACTAGCGGGACCTCTCGCTCCTACGAGCAGTACTTC.

V gene TRBV28 combines with J gene TRBJ2-7; 7 bases fit TRBD2. The CDR3 runs 15 residues. Germline V gene data show CDR1 as MDHEN and CDR2 as SYDVKM. V dropped 6 bases and J dropped 2; count of bases not matched to a gene: 10. CDR3 nucleotide sequence: TGTGCCAGCAGCGTATGGGGGGGTGCGACCTACGAGCAGTACTTC. Translated, it gives CASSVWGGATYEQYF.

This clone has only one observation. The chain has TRBV5-1 and TRBJ2-6; D remains ambiguous. Germline CDR1 SGHRS, CDR2 YFSETQ. Trimming stripped 6 bases from V and 0 bases from J, with 7 bases between. This CDR3 is 14 amino acids long. The CDR3 here is CASTEVSGANVLTF. The CDR3 region has the DNA TGCGCCAGCACCGAGGTCTCTGGGGCCAACGTCCTGACTTTC. The complete variable domain, with remaining parts taken from reference TRBV5-1 and TRBJ2-6, reads KAGVTQTPRYLIKTRGQQVTLSCSPISGHRSVSWYQQTPGQGLQFLFEYFSETQRNKGNFPGRFSGRQFSNSRSEMNVSTLELGDSALYLCASTEVSGANVLTFGAGSRLTVL.

This clone showed up just once. The CDR3 reads CASSPMGQGSSYEQYF. DNA of the CDR3: TGTGCCAGCTCACCAATGGGACAGGGCAGCTCCTACGAGCAGTACTTC. The J gene is TRBJ2-7, the V gene TRBV18; TRBD1 agrees at 9 bases. CDR3 length: 16 residues. Germline CDR1 reads KGHSH; CDR2 reads LQKENI. Trimming at V came to 2 bases and at J to 0 bases, leaving 5 bases not matched to a gene.

There are a few counts of this clone. The chain carries TRBV7-2 and TRBJ1-5; maybe TRBD1 (6 bases). Germline values: CDR1 SGHTA, CDR2 FQGNSA. The CDR3 runs 13 residues. V was clipped by 3 bases and J by 5 bases, with 8 bases between them. As DNA, the CDR3 is TGTGCCAGCAGCTTGCAGGGGTATCAGCCCCAGCATTTT. Amino acids: CASSLQGYQPQHF. Together with reference TRBV7-2 and TRBJ1-5, the CDR3 gives the full variable domain: GAGVSQSPSNKVTEKGKDVELRCDPISGHTALYWYRQSLGQGLEFLIYFQGNSAPDKSGLPSDRFSAERTGGSVSTLTIQRTQQEDSAVYLCASSLQGYQPQHFGDGTRLSIL.

The rearrangement uses TRBV6-6 and TRBJ1-1; 11 bases map to TRBD1. The CDR3 totals 15 residues. Germline V gene sequence: CDR1 MNHNY, CDR2 SVGAGI (reference sequence). After removal of 2 bases from V and 4 bases from J, the junction contained 3 bases not matched to a gene. The CDR3 sequence: CASSYGTGGVTEAFF. As DNA, the CDR3 is TGTGCCAGCAGTTACGGGACAGGGGGAGTCACTGAAGCTTTCTTT.

V usage is TRBV6-1 and J usage is TRBJ2-1; D unclear. This CDR3 is built from 13 residues. The germline gives CDR1 MNHNS, CDR2 SASEGT. Trimming removed 4 bases at V and 5 bases at J, with 9 bases between. The CDR3 nucleotides are TGTGCCAGCAGTGCACGACGGGACAATGAGCAGTTCTTC. This encodes CASSARRDNEQFF.

This clone was seen a few times. The gene calls are TRBV19 and TRBJ1-5; 7 nucleotides match TRBD1. The V segment lost 4 bases and the J segment 1 base; nucleotides outside the gene matches: 4. There are 15 residues in the CDR3. Germline V gene lookup returns CDR1 LNHDA and CDR2 SQIVND (reference sequence). The CDR3: CASSRGQISNQPQHF. Here the CDR3 DNA reads TGTGCCAGTAGTAGGGGACAGATAAGCAATCAGCCCCAGCATTTT.

The gene calls are TRBV7-9 and TRBJ2-5; 9 nucleotides agree with TRBD1. There are 16 residues in the CDR3. Germline loops: CDR1 SEHNR, CDR2 FQNEAQ (reference sequence). V gave up 3 bases and J gave up 5 bases; unmatched junction bases: 10. In DNA, the CDR3 is TGTGCCAGCAGCTTTGCCCGAACAGGGGGCGGCGAGACCCAGTACTTC. Its translation is CASSFARTGGGETQYF.